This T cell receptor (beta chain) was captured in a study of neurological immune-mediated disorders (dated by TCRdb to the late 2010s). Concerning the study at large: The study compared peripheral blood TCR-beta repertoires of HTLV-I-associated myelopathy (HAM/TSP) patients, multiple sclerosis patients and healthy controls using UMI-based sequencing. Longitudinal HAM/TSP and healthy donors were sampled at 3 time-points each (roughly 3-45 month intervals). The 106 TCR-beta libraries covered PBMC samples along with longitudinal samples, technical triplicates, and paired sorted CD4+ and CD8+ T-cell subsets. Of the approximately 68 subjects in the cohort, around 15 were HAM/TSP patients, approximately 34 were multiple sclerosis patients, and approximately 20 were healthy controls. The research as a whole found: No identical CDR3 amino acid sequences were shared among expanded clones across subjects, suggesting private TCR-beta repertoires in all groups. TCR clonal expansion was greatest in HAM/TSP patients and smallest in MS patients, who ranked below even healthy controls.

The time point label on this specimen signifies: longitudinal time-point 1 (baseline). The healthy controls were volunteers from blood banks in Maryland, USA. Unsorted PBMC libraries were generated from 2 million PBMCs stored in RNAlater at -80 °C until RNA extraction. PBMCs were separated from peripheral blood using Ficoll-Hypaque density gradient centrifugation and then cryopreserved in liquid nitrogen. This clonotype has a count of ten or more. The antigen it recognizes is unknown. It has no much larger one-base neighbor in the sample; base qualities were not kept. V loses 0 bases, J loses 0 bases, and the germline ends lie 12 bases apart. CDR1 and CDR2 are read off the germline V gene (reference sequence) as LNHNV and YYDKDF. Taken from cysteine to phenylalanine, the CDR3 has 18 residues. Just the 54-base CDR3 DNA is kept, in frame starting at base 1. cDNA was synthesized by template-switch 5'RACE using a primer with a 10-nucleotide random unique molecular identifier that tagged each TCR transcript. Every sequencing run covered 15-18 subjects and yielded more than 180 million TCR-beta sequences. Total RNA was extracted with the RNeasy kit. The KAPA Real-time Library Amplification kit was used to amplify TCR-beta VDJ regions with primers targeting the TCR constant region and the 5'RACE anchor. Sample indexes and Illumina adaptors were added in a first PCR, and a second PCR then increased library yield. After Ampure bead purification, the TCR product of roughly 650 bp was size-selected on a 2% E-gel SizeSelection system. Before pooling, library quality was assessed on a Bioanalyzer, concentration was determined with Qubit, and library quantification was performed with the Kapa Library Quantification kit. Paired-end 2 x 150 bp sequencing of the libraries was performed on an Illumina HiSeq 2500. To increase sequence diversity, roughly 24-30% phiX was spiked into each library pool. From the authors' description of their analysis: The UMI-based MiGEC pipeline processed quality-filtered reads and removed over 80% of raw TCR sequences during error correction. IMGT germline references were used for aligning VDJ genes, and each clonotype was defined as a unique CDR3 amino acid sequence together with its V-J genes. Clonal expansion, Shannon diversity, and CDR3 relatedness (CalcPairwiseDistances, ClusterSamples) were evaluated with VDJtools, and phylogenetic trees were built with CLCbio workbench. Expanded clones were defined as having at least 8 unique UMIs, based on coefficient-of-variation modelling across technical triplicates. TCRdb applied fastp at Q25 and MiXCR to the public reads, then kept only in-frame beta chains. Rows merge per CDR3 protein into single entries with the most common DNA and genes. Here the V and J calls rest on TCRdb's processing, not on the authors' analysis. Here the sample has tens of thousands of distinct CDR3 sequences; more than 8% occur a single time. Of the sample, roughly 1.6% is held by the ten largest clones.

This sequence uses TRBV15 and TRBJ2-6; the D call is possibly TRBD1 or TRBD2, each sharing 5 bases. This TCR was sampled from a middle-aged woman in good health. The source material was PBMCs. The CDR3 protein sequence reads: CATSRDKGRFSGANVLTF. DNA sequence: TGTGCCACCAGCAGAGATAAGGGACGTTTCTCTGGGGCCAACGTCCTGACTTTC.